The clone carrying this T cell receptor beta chain was detected only a few times. This sample stems from a study of identical twins. TCRdb recomputed calls from the 5' RACE reads with MiXCR, one row per CDR3 protein. The profile shows 250,000 or so distinct CDR3 sequences, 7.5% of them singletons. These same records also appear under a second study, on yellow fever vaccine responses in identical twins.

The sequence came from a young woman in good health. The sample consisted of CD8+ T cells sorted from blood.

The CDR3 DNA sequence: TGCAGCGTAGCGGACAGATCCTATGGCTACACCTTC. As protein: CSVADRSYGYTF. The rearrangement uses TRBV29-1 and TRBJ1-2; the D gene is possibly TRBD1 (6 bases). V lost 6 bases to trimming and J lost 4 bases, with 12 bases between them. Germline V gives CDR1 SQVTM, CDR2 ANQGSEA. This CDR3 region has 12 residues.